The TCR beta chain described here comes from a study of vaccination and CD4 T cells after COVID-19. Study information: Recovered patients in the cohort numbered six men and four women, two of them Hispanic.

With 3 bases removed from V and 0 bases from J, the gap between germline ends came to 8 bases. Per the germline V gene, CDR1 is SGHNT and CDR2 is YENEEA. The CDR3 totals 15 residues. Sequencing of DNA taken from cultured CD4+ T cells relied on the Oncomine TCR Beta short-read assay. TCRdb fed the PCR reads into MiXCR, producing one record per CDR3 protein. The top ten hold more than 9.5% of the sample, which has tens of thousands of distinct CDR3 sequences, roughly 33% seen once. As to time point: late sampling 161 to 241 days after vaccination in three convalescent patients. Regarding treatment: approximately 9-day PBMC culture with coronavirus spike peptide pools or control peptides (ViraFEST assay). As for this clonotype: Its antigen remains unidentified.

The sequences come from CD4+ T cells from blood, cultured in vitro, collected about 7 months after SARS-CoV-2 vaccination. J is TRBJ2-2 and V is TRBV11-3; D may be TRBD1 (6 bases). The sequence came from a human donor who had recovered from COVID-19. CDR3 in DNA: TGTGCCAGCAGCTTTAGGACAGCGAACACCGGGGAGCTGTTTTTT. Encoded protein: CASSFRTANTGELFF.